Shown below are 13 T cell receptor beta chains from a single sample sequenced in a study of tumor-infiltrating lymphocytes in oesophageal squamous cell carcinoma. One entry per CDR3 protein results from TCRdb running MiXCR on the PCR reads. The table includes about 20,000 distinct CDR3 sequences, roughly 40% detected once. The specimen sequenced was normal esophageal tissue next to the tumor. The receptors derive from a female donor with esophageal squamous cell carcinoma.

The chain combines TRBV7-2 with TRBJ2-7; the D gene could be TRBD1 or TRBD2 (5 bases each). Germline CDR1 reads SGHTA; CDR2 reads FQGNSA. V dropped 0 bases and J dropped 3 bases, with 9 bases sitting between them. This CDR3 spans 14 amino acids. CDR3 protein: CASSLAREFYEQYF. The DNA for the CDR3 is TGTGCCAGCAGCTTAGCCAGGGAGTTCTACGAGCAGTACTTC.

This rearrangement joins TRBV6-6 to TRBJ2-3; weak D call: TRBD1 (5 bases). The J call could be wrong; TRBJ2-5 is a better fit for the DNA end. This CDR3 is built from 11 residues. Germline CDR1 is MNHNY and CDR2 is SVGAGI (reference sequence). CDR3 sequence (DNA): TGTGCCAGCAGGGACATTGAGACCCAGTACTTC. Protein product: CASRDIETQYF.

The chain couples TRBV6-4 to TRBJ2-3; TRBD2 matches at 9 bases. CDR3 length: 14 residues. Trimming removed 4 bases from V and 4 bases from J; junction bases left unmatched: 3. Germline V gives CDR1 MRHNA, CDR2 SNTAGT. This CDR3 reads CASSASGDADTQYF. As DNA, the CDR3 is TGTGCCAGCAGTGCTAGCGGGGACGCAGATACGCAGTATTTT.

Notes on this clonotype: The DNA is left out, because the CDR3 cannot be placed on it with certainty; the CDR3 is given as TCRdb lists it. The chain uses TRBV28 and TRBJ1-1; no DNA check was done on the table's D call, TRBD1. Both ends counted, the CDR3 spans 18 residues. Germline CDR1 MDHEN, CDR2 SYDVKM. The CDR3 protein is CASSSSGQGRGKDTEAFF.

The rearrangement links TRBV18 to TRBJ1-1, with D unresolved. V was clipped by 0 bases and J by 1 base, with 9 bases between them. This CDR3 spans 15 amino acids. Germline lookup yields CDR1 KGHSH and CDR2 LQKENI. CDR3 coding DNA: TGTGCCAGCTCACCACCGGTCGGCAGGAACACTGAAGCTTTCTTT. Its translation is CASSPPVGRNTEAFF.

The sample holds a few counts of this clonotype. V gene TRBV12-3 or TRBV12-4 combines with J gene TRBJ2-3; D possibly corresponds to TRBD1 (5 bases). The CDR3 consists of 17 residues. Between the trimmed V and J ends, which lost 2 bases and 0 bases, there was a span of 15 bases. DNA of the CDR3: TGTGCCAGCAGTTTAAGGGGCCAGCCCCCTAGCACAGATACGCAGTATTTT. It specifies CASSLRGQPPSTDTQYF.

The CDR3 nucleotides read TGTGCCAGCAGCTTGGGGGAGGGGGACCTACTCGGGCAGTACTTC. Protein: CASSLGEGDLLGQYF. This chain connects TRBV7-4 to TRBJ2-7; weak D call: TRBD2 (7 bases). The germline V and J ends were trimmed by 3 bases and 9 bases, with 21 bases remaining between them. Per germline, CDR1 SGHVT and CDR2 SQSDAQ. The CDR3 is made up of 15 amino acids. Full variable domain (missing parts from reference TRBV7-4 and TRBJ2-7): GAGVSQSPRYKVAKRGRDVALRCDSISGHVTLYWYRQTLGQGSEVLTYSQSDAQRDKSGRPSGRFSAERPERSVSTLKIQRTEQGDSAVYLCASSLGEGDLLGQYFGPGTRLTVT.

The rearrangement uses TRBV7-2 and TRBJ2-1; D may correspond to TRBD1 or TRBD2 (5 bases each). This CDR3 comprises 14 residues. The V end lost 0 bases, the J end lost 2 bases, and 5 bases lay between the germline ends. CDR1 SGHTA and CDR2 FQGNSA come from the germline V gene. Written as DNA, the CDR3 is TGTGCCAGCAGCTTAGCGGGACCCTACAATGAGCAGTTCTTC. Translating gives CASSLAGPYNEQFF.

In its sample, this clonotype was seen once. The J gene is TRBJ2-3, the V gene TRBV7-3, with 10 bases lining up with TRBD2. With V trimmed by 2 bases and J by 4 bases, 3 bases remained unmatched. This CDR3 region has 15 residues. The germline CDR1 and CDR2 sequences are SGHTA and FQGTGA. The DNA of the CDR3 is TGTGCCAGCAGCTTAGGGCTAGCGGGGGCAGATACGCAGTATTTT. Protein sequence: CASSLGLAGADTQYF.

The sample holds a few counts of this clonotype. The chain combines TRBV7-2 with TRBJ2-1, with TRBD2 matching 10 bases. Near its end, the DNA agrees better with TRBJ2-7, so the J call may be wrong. Germline V lookup: CDR1 SGHTA, CDR2 FQGNSA. The CDR3 runs 15 residues. In DNA, the CDR3 is TGTGCCAGCAGCCTTGGGGTAGCGGGGGGTTACGAGCAGTACTTC. This translates into CASSLGVAGGYEQYF.

This clonotype was observed a handful of times. This CDR3 fails to terminate in the conserved phenylalanine or tryptophan, so it likely reflects a read error. It is unclear where the CDR3 begins or ends on the DNA, so no DNA is shown, and the CDR3 is as TCRdb lists it. The gene calls are TRBV7-9 and TRBJ2-5; TRBD1 is the table's D call and was not checked against the DNA. The germline V gene has CDR1 SEHNR and CDR2 FQNEAQ (reference sequence). Ends included, the CDR3 has 17 residues. The CDR3 protein is CASSPRTAGTYGYTFGS.

The chain has TRBV6-2 or TRBV6-3 and TRBJ2-6; 8 positions match TRBD1. The CDR3 has 17 residues. The germline V gene encodes CDR1 MNHEY and CDR2 SVGEGT. Losses at the gene ends were 9 bases for V and 0 bases for J; bases not matched to a gene: 10. DNA for the CDR3: TGTGCCAGTATCACAGGGGGTCAAAGCTCTGGGGCCAACGTCCTGACTTTC. Protein sequence: CASITGGQSSGANVLTF.

The rearrangement uses TRBV6-5 and TRBJ2-3; 8 bases map to TRBD2. Matching the DNA end better, TRBJ2-7 makes the J call doubtful. Germline loops: CDR1 MNHEY, CDR2 SVGAGI. The CDR3 spans 18 residues. DNA of the CDR3: TGTGCCAGCAGTTACTCCCCCAACTTATTTGCGGGAGGCTACGAGCAGTACTTC. Translated, it gives CASSYSPNLFAGGYEQYF.